These T cell receptor beta chains were read from a single sample in a study of technical replicates of blood from a few donors. The table came from immunoSEQ multiplex PCR; TCRdb's copy has only in-frame clones and leaves some out. This sample has 79,000 or so clones; 85% to 95% occur once, and the top ten carry 0.35% to 0.4%. Input material: T cells isolated from PBMCs. The receptor set was obtained from a human donor in good health. Each CDR3 is given with its conserved first and last residue. A D gene is named only where the DNA matches it firmly. Only part of the rows carry a size: once, few, many, or a class if the clone is expanded.

clone size	D gene	V gene	CDR3 length	J gene	CDR3 protein	CDR3 DNA
once	.	TRBV11-3	18	TRBJ2-1	CASSLGSRTVVWSNEQFF	TGTGCCAGCAGCTTAGGGTCCCGGACTGTGGTATGGTCCAATGAGCAGTTCTTC
.	.	TRBV21-1	11	TRBJ1-4	CAIPGGEKLFF	TGTGCCATCCCGGGGGGGGAAAAACTGTTTTTT
.	.	TRBV18	15	TRBJ1-1	CASSPPIRGNTEAFF	TGTGCCAGCTCACCACCGATCAGGGGAAACACTGAAGCTTTCTTT
.	TRBD1	TRBV28	13	TRBJ2-1	CASSQGVYNEQFF	TGTGCCAGCAGCCAGGGGGTCTACAATGAGCAGTTCTTC
.	.	TRBV29-1	14	TRBJ2-5	CSVVGGKYQETQYF	TGCAGCGTTGTGGGGGGAAAATACCAAGAGACCCAGTACTTC
once	TRBD2	TRBV5-4	15	TRBJ2-2	CASSPGTSGTGELFF	TGTGCCAGCAGCCCCGGGACTAGCGGGACCGGGGAGCTGTTTTTT
.	.	TRBV6-1	12	TRBJ1-1	CASSRTNTEAFF	TGTGCCAGCAGTCGAACAAACACTGAAGCTTTCTTT
.	TRBD1	TRBV28	19	TRBJ1-4	CASTQRGMGQGAGGEKLFF	TGTGCCAGCACCCAGCGCGGGATGGGACAGGGGGCCGGAGGGGAAAAACTGTTTTTT
.	.	TRBV7-9	13	TRBJ2-1	CASSLDQVGEQFF	TGTGCCAGCAGCTTAGATCAGGTTGGGGAGCAGTTCTTC
few	TRBD1	TRBV4-2	15	TRBJ1-4	CASSRSGTGNEKLFF	TGTGCCAGCAGCCGTTCCGGGACAGGTAATGAAAAACTGTTTTTT
few	TRBD2	TRBV2	16	TRBJ2-1	CASSERVAGGRREQFF	TGTGCCAGCAGTGAAAGGGTAGCGGGAGGCCGGCGCGAGCAGTTCTTC
.	TRBD2	TRBV9	15	TRBJ2-1	CASSVEAGGNNEQFF	TGTGCCAGCAGCGTAGAAGCGGGAGGGAACAATGAGCAGTTCTTC
.	.	TRBV6-1	15	TRBJ1-5	CASRDQGMSNQPQHF	TGTGCCAGCAGAGACCAGGGGATGAGCAATCAGCCCCAGCATTTT
.	TRBD1	TRBV30	17	TRBJ1-5	CAWSVRQGGKSNQPQHF	TGTGCCTGGAGTGTACGGCAAGGGGGCAAAAGCAATCAGCCCCAGCATTTT
.	.	TRBV6-1	15	TRBJ1-2	CASRTNRGRLTVYTF	TGTGCCAGCAGAACTAATCGGGGGAGGCTAACTGTCTACACCTTC
.	TRBD2	TRBV10-2	17	TRBJ2-7	CASKVRGLGLWGDEQYF	TGCGCCAGCAAGGTCAGGGGACTAGGTCTGTGGGGGGACGAGCAGTACTTC